These 19 T cell receptor beta chains were sequenced from one sample in a study of blood T cells in healthy people across ages. A second about 7 to 11 cycle PCR used barcoded and J-beta primers. Via MiXCR, TCRdb re-called the 5' RACE reads, giving one row per CDR3 protein. The table includes 630,000 or so distinct CDR3 sequences, approximately 30% detected once. The sequenced sample consisted of blood. The receptors derive from an elderly woman in good health.

This clonotype was found many times. V usage is TRBV7-9 and J usage is TRBJ1-2; D unresolved. CDR1 SEHNR and CDR2 FQNEAQ come from the germline V gene (reference sequence). The length of the CDR3 is 12 residues. The V end was cut by 2 bases, the J end by 7 bases, with 8 bases between. The CDR3 bases are TGTGCCAGCAGCTTACTCGCGGGTGGCTACACCTTC. It translates to CASSLLAGGYTF. The variable domain in full, with the rest retrieved from reference TRBV7-9 and TRBJ1-2, is DTGVSQNPRHKITKRGQNVTFRCDPISEHNRLYWYRQTLGQGPEFLTYFQNEAQLEKSRLLSDRFSAERPKGSFSTLEIQRTEQGDSAMYLCASSLLAGGYTFGSGTRLTVV.

Many counts were recorded for this clonotype. V gene TRBV5-5 combines with J gene TRBJ2-3, with a weak D call TRBD2 (6 bases). From germline, CDR1 is SGHKS and CDR2 YYEKEE (reference sequence). The CDR3 runs to 15 residues. V was trimmed by 3 bases and J by 2 bases, leaving 13 bases between them. The DNA for the CDR3 is TGTGCCAGCAGCTGGCGGGATGTTCCCACAGATACGCAGTATTTT. The encoded protein is CASSWRDVPTDTQYF.

The genes are TRBV27 and TRBJ2-4, with 7 positions matching TRBD2. The last part of the DNA fits TRBJ2-5 better; the J call may be wrong. This CDR3 contains 14 residues. CDR1 and CDR2 from the germline V gene are MNHEY and SMNVEV (reference sequence). The DNA for the CDR3 is TGTGCCAGCAGCCGAGCGGGACGCGATCGGACCCAGTACTTC. Translating gives CASSRAGRDRTQYF.

As regards this clonotype: It may be a read error: a sequence one base away is much more abundant. The chain couples TRBV15 to TRBJ2-4; D unclear. Germline CDR1 and CDR2: LNHNV and YYDKDF (reference sequence). V was cut by 0 bases and J by 0 bases, with 9 bases left in between. The CDR3 loop spans 16 amino acids. The chain's CDR3 is CATSREVAVAKNIQYF. CDR3 bases: TGTGCCACCAGCAGAGAGGTCGCAGTAGCCAAAAACATTCAGTACTTC.

The CDR3 loop is CASSLSGGPCNQPQHF. CDR3 DNA: TGTGCCAGCAGCTTATCGGGGGGGCCCTGCAATCAGCCCCAGCATTTT. This chain links TRBV7-9 with TRBJ1-5; D may be TRBD1 (6 bases). V was shortened by 2 bases and J by 2 bases, with 13 bases between the two germline ends. This CDR3 is built from 16 residues. Germline CDR1 and CDR2: SEHNR and FQNEAQ (reference sequence).

This clonotype was seen many times. This clone may be a read error of a much larger clone one base away. The chain combines TRBV7-9 with TRBJ2-7; 11 bases line up with TRBD1. V was pared by 2 bases and J by 7 bases, with 13 bases of the junction left unmatched. This CDR3 is 17 amino acids long. Germline CDR1 is SEHNR and CDR2 is FQNEAQ (reference sequence). The CDR3 nucleotides are TGTGCCAGCAGCTTAAGTTCCGGGACAGGGGGTTGGGATGAGCAGTACTTC. Its protein is CASSLSSGTGGWDEQYF.

The rearrangement joins TRBV19 to TRBJ2-3, with 7 bases fitting TRBD1. The CDR3 has 14 amino acids. The V gene's germline CDR1 is LNHDA and CDR2 SQIVND (reference sequence). The trim removed 7 bases at V and 2 bases at J, leaving 6 bases unmatched. The CDR3 spells CASKDRRNTDTQYF. The DNA for the CDR3 is TGTGCCAGTAAGGACAGGAGGAACACAGATACGCAGTATTTT.

This rearrangement joins TRBV20-1 to TRBJ1-1; 7 nucleotides match TRBD1. Germline CDR1 DFQATT, CDR2 SNEGSKA (reference sequence). Trimming took 2 bases from V and 10 from J; bases not matched to a gene: 10. CDR3 length: 13 residues. The CDR3 DNA sequence: TGCAGTGCTAGACCCGGGCAGGGGGTAGGAGCTTTCTTT. This codes for CSARPGQGVGAFF.

This clonotype was counted between two and nine times. It may be a read error: a sequence one base away is much more abundant. V and J are TRBV7-9 and TRBJ2-7, with 8 bases aligning to TRBD2. Germline CDR1 SEHNR, CDR2 FQNEAQ (reference sequence). This CDR3 has 16 amino acids. The V and J ends lost 6 bases and 7 bases, in that order; junction bases with no gene match: 17. The CDR3 nucleotides are TGTGCCAGCAGGAAGGTTGCGGGGGGCCTCTACAATGAGCAGTACTTC. This codes for CASRKVAGGLYNEQYF.

This clonotype was detected many times. This chain uses TRBV7-2 with TRBJ2-3; the D gene is possibly TRBD1 (5 bases). Trimming took 0 bases from V and 4 from J, leaving 11 bases between them. The CDR3 spans 15 residues. The germline V gene encodes CDR1 SGHTA and CDR2 FQGNSA. This CDR3 reads CASSLAGHQSDTQYF. The CDR3 DNA is TGTGCCAGCAGCTTAGCGGGGCATCAATCAGATACGCAGTATTTT.

This clonotype occurred many times. This sequence joins TRBV2 and TRBJ2-3; the D is unclear. V was trimmed by 7 bases and J by 3 bases, leaving 11 bases between them. There are 13 residues in the CDR3. CDR1 is SNHLY and CDR2 is FYNNEI in the germline V gene. The CDR3: CASIRTETDTQYF. The CDR3 nucleotides read TGTGCCAGCATCCGGACGGAGACAGATACGCAGTATTTT.

This sequence joins TRBV7-2 and TRBJ2-7; D is possibly TRBD1 (6 bases). Germline CDR1 reads SGHTA; CDR2 reads FQGNSA. The CDR3 contains 14 residues. Trimming stripped 5 bases from V and 0 bases from J, with 11 bases between. The CDR3 DNA reads TGTGCCAGCAGCCCAGACAGGTTCTCCTACGAGCAGTACTTC. It specifies CASSPDRFSYEQYF.

As regards this clonotype: A much larger clone differs by one base, so this may be a read error. The chain uses TRBV5-6 and TRBJ2-7; D is possibly TRBD2 (6 bases). The germline gives CDR1 SGHDT, CDR2 YYEEEE. There are 14 residues in the CDR3. CDR3 in amino acids: CAGSFSTSSYEQYF. In DNA, the CDR3 is TGTGCCGGCAGCTTTTCGACTAGCTCCTACGAGCAGTACTTC. The whole variable domain, remainder taken from reference TRBV5-6 and TRBJ2-7, is DAGVTQSPTHLIKTRGQQVTLRCSPKSGHDTVSWYQQALGQGPQFIFQYYEEEERQRGNFPDRFSGHQFPNYSSELNVNALLLGDSALYLCAGSFSTSSYEQYFGPGTRLTVT.

In its sample, this clonotype was seen many times. The genes are TRBV7-9 and TRBJ2-7; 10 bases line up with TRBD2. CDR3 size: 15 residues. The trim removed 5 bases at V and 0 bases at J, leaving 4 bases unmatched. Germline assignment: CDR1 SEHNR and CDR2 FQNEAQ (reference sequence). The DNA of the CDR3 is TGTGCCAGCAGCCTCAGCGGGGGGGACTCCTACGAGCAGTACTTC. Protein sequence: CASSLSGGDSYEQYF. Looking up the rest from reference TRBV7-9 and TRBJ2-7 gives the full variable domain: DTGVSQNPRHKITKRGQNVTFRCDPISEHNRLYWYRQTLGQGPEFLTYFQNEAQLEKSRLLSDRFSAERPKGSFSTLEIQRTEQGDSAMYLCASSLSGGDSYEQYFGPGTRLTVT.

This clonotype was seen at least ten times. This chain uses TRBV6-5 with TRBJ2-7, with 7 nucleotides matching TRBD1. CDR1 is MNHEY, CDR2 SVGAGI, per germline. This CDR3 is 16 amino acids long. J gave up 1 base and V 0 bases, and 6 bases lay outside the gene matches. This CDR3 reads CASSYSIGQASYEQYF. The CDR3 nucleotides read TGTGCCAGCAGTTACTCCATCGGACAGGCTTCCTACGAGCAGTACTTC.

The sample holds many counts of this clonotype. This chain connects TRBV12-3 or TRBV12-4 to TRBJ1-4; 7 nucleotides line up with TRBD1. CDR3 length: 14 amino acids. After removal of 8 bases from V and 5 bases from J, the junction contained 8 bases not matched to a gene. Written as DNA, the CDR3 is TGTGCCAGCGGGATCGACAGGGTAAATGAAAAACTGTTTTTT. Translation gives CASGIDRVNEKLFF.

This clonotype was recorded many times. The genes are TRBV15 and TRBJ2-5; TRBD1 matches 9 bases. Germline loops: CDR1 LNHNV, CDR2 YYDKDF (reference sequence). The CDR3 runs 16 residues. The junction had 6 bases not matched to a gene; V was cut back by 3 bases and J by 1 base. Here the CDR3 DNA reads TGTGCCACCAGCAGCCTGGGGACAGGGACCCAAGAGACCCAGTACTTC. Residues: CATSSLGTGTQETQYF.

This clonotype was counted many times. The chain recombines TRBV7-3 with TRBJ1-1; D remains unclear. Per the germline V gene, CDR1 is SGHTA and CDR2 is FQGTGA. Trimming pared 3 bases from V and 7 bases from J, leaving 12 bases between. This CDR3 has 13 residues. The CDR3 loop is CASSLGSLGEAFF. The CDR3 DNA reads TGTGCCAGCAGCTTGGGCAGCTTGGGTGAAGCTTTCTTT.

CDR3 sequence (DNA): TGTGCCAGCAGTTCAGGGCCTAGGAACGAGCAGTACTTC. It translates to CASSSGPRNEQYF. The chain has TRBV7-2 and TRBJ2-5; possible D gene TRBD1, 5 bases. The J call may be in error: the DNA end matches TRBJ2-7 better. Germline V CDR1 and CDR2: SGHTA, FQGNSA. The CDR3 covers 13 residues.